This TCR beta chain is from a study of blood T cell repertoires in COVID-19. On the study more broadly: The United States, Italy and Spain provided the acute and convalescent COVID-19 samples.

Germline CDR1 SGHDT, CDR2 YYEEEE. Trimming cost V 5 bases and J 3 bases, with 15 bases left between them. The CDR3 runs 14 residues. As originally analysed: From reference gene primer amplification, estimates of nucleated cell counts were derived. Sequencing was performed with immunoSEQ multiplex PCR; in TCRdb, only in-frame clones are kept and a portion is missing. That table supplies the V and J calls and clone size; D and trimming were determined from the DNA. The table has about 270,000 clones, 80% to 85% seen once; the top ten hold around 3%. The sample consisted of peripheral blood. This clonotype originated in a woman aged 55-70 years with active or convalescent COVID-19. This sequence joins TRBV5-6 and TRBJ2-7; TRBD1 might be the D (6 bases). CDR3 DNA: TGTGCCAGCAGGGACAGTACCCTCCACTACGAGCAGTACTTC. It is translated as CASRDSTLHYEQYF. The full variable domain, completed using reference TRBV5-6 and TRBJ2-7, is DAGVTQSPTHLIKTRGQQVTLRCSPKSGHDTVSWYQQALGQGPQFIFQYYEEEERQRGNFPDRFSGHQFPNYSSELNVNALLLGDSALYLCASRDSTLHYEQYFGPGTRLTVT.